Presented here are 8 T cell receptor beta chains from one specimen sequenced in a study of cytomegalovirus exposure and HLA in healthy donors. Primers: 60 Vbeta forward and 13 Jbeta reverse. The table came from immunoSEQ multiplex PCR; TCRdb's copy has only in-frame clones and leaves some out. This repertoire shows fewer than 150,000 clones, more than 60% found once; its top ten account for less than 3%. Sequenced sample: PBMCs. The source of these receptors is a male donor in good health and CMV-seronegative.

The rearrangement joins TRBV6-1 to TRBJ1-5; perhaps TRBD1 as D (5 bases). Trimming cost V 6 bases and J 11 bases, with 23 bases left between them. The germline CDR1 and CDR2 sequences are MNHNS and SASEGT. This CDR3 contains 15 residues. The CDR3 DNA reads as TGTGCCAGCAGGGATGACAGCCTCCCCCGGATGGCCCAGCATTTT. Protein: CASRDDSLPRMAQHF.

V is TRBV4-3 and J is TRBJ1-1; TRBD1 matches at 9 bases. Germline assignment: CDR1 LGHNA and CDR2 YSLEER. Losses at the gene ends were 5 bases for V and 4 bases for J; bases not matched to a gene: 5. The CDR3 length is 14 residues. The CDR3 region has the DNA TGCGCCAGCAGCGCTGACAGGGGGATCACTGAAGCTTTCTTT. This encodes CASSADRGITEAFF.

V is TRBV11-2 and J is TRBJ2-5; 9 bases line up with TRBD2. The CDR3 spans 17 residues. CDR1 SGHAT and CDR2 FQNNGV come from the germline V gene. V shed 5 bases, J shed 1 base, and the junction held 11 bases outside the gene matches. This CDR3 is CASSTGTSRVIQETQYF. The CDR3 nucleotides read TGTGCCAGCAGCACTGGGACTAGCAGAGTTATCCAAGAGACCCAGTACTTC.

This clone was detected only a few times. This chain connects TRBV5-6 to TRBJ2-5; 9 nucleotides agree with TRBD1. There are 14 residues in the CDR3. The V and J ends lost 5 bases and 3 bases, in that order; junction bases with no gene match: 5. CDR1 SGHDT and CDR2 YYEEEE come from the germline V gene. The CDR3 reads CASRRTGGEETQYF. The CDR3 region has the DNA TGTGCCAGCAGGCGTACAGGGGGCGAAGAGACCCAGTACTTC.

The chain links TRBV6-1 to TRBJ2-6, with 10 bases lining up with TRBD1. This CDR3 spans 17 amino acids. Germline trimming cut 4 bases from V and 0 bases from J; bases unmatched to any gene: 3. The germline gives CDR1 MNHNS, CDR2 SASEGT. The CDR3 coding sequence is TGTGCCAGCAGTGCCGGGACAGGGGACTCTGGGGCCAACGTCCTGACTTTC. Its translation: CASSAGTGDSGANVLTF.

The chain combines TRBV10-3 with TRBJ1-2; 7 nucleotides agree with TRBD1. Germline CDR1 ENHRY, CDR2 SYGVKD. The CDR3 has 13 residues. J was trimmed by 6 bases and V by 4 bases; bases with no gene match: 5. The CDR3 DNA follows: TGTGCCATCAGTGTGGGCCAGGGGGATGGCTACACCTTC. It codes for CAISVGQGDGYTF.

The CDR3 DNA reads as TGCAGCGTTGACCCCCGGACGGGGTACAATGAGCAGTTCTTC. Its protein is CSVDPRTGYNEQFF. This rearrangement joins TRBV29-1 to TRBJ2-1; possible D gene TRBD2, 5 bases. The germline V gene has CDR1 SQVTM and CDR2 ANQGSEA. The length of the CDR3 is 14 residues. V shed 3 bases and J shed 4 bases, with 13 bases lying between them.

The chain links TRBV5-1 to TRBJ2-5, with D perhaps matching TRBD2 (6 bases). The length of the CDR3 is 15 residues. The V gene's germline CDR1 is SGHRS and CDR2 YFSETQ. V lost 4 bases and J 3 bases, leaving 16 bases between the germline ends. The CDR3 sequence: CASSQDSGSEETQYF. The CDR3 DNA sequence: TGCGCCAGCAGCCAGGACTCCGGGAGCGAAGAGACCCAGTACTTC.